The 22 T cell receptor beta chains given below trace back to one sample, sequenced in a study of blood T cell repertoires in COVID-19. Repertoires were generated with immunoSEQ multiplex PCR, while TCRdb's copy carries only in-frame clones and drops some. The sample holds some 290,000 clones; about nine tenths are singletons and the top ten take approximately 2.5%. The specimen sequenced was PBMCs or T cells enriched from blood (not recorded which). These receptors were collected from a woman aged 35 to 49 with acute COVID-19.

V gene TRBV5-1 combines with J gene TRBJ2-5; D may be TRBD2 (6 bases). V lost 4 bases, J lost 1 base, and 20 bases lay in between. From germline, CDR1 is SGHRS and CDR2 YFSETQ. This CDR3 contains 17 residues. The CDR3 nucleotides are TGCGCCAGCAGCAGGGGACCCGGGAGCACAACCCAAGAGACCCAGTACTTC. Its translation: CASSRGPGSTTQETQYF.

The chain links TRBV7-2 to TRBJ2-2; 13 nucleotides line up with TRBD2. Trimming cost V 0 bases and J 4 bases; bases outside gene matches: 2. The CDR3 loop spans 17 amino acids. The germline V gene has CDR1 SGHTA and CDR2 FQGNSA. The CDR3 here is CASSLARTSGSTGELFF. CDR3 nucleotides: TGTGCCAGCAGCTTAGCGAGGACTAGCGGGAGCACCGGGGAGCTGTTTTTT.

This clone was seen only a few times. The chain employs TRBV5-6 and TRBJ2-2; D is possibly TRBD1 (6 bases). Deletions cut 4 bases from V and 5 bases from J, with 9 bases between. Per germline, CDR1 SGHDT and CDR2 YYEEEE. This CDR3 has 13 amino acids. The CDR3 DNA follows: TGTGCCAGCAGCCAAACAGGGACCGGGGAGCTGTTTTTT. Translated, it gives CASSQTGTGELFF.

The chain couples TRBV6-2 or TRBV6-3 to TRBJ2-2; TRBD2 matches 8 bases. J was trimmed by 6 bases and V by 2 bases; bases with no gene match: 2. Germline lookup yields CDR1 MNHEY and CDR2 SVGEGT. The CDR3 totals 14 residues. The CDR3 is CASSYAGGAGELFF. In nucleotides, the CDR3 is TGTGCCAGCAGTTACGCGGGAGGCGCCGGGGAGCTGTTTTTT.

This chain joins TRBV7-6 and TRBJ2-1, with D possibly being TRBD2 (7 bases). The CDR3 length is 17 residues. Germline V gene sequence: CDR1 SGHVS, CDR2 FNYEAQ. V lost 5 bases and J 9 bases, leaving 26 bases between the germline ends. The CDR3 here is CASSPLGGGGALSEQFF. CDR3 coding DNA: TGTGCCAGCAGCCCCCTAGGTGGTGGGGGGGCCCTTAGTGAGCAGTTCTTC.

CDR3 amino acids: CASSPRAGGPGEQYF. The CDR3 DNA follows: TGTGCCAGCAGCCCCCGGGCGGGAGGGCCGGGGGAGCAGTACTTC. The chain is built from TRBV4-2 and TRBJ2-7; 9 bases are shared with TRBD2. The CDR3 runs 15 residues. Germline V CDR1 and CDR2: LGHNA, YNFKEQ. The V gene end was trimmed by 4 bases and the J gene end by 7 bases; junction bases not matched to a gene: 11.

The chain recombines TRBV28 with TRBJ2-1, with 7 bases identical to TRBD2. Germline CDR1 MDHEN, CDR2 SYDVKM. This CDR3 region has 15 residues. The ends lost 7 bases at V and 0 bases at J; junction bases unmatched: 6. DNA of the CDR3: TGTGCCAGCATAATATCGGGGGGCTCCTACAATGAGCAGTTCTTC. It codes for CASIISGGSYNEQFF.

This chain joins TRBV6-6 and TRBJ1-4; TRBD1 might be the D (6 bases). Germline-derived CDR1 and CDR2 are MNHNY and SVGAGI (reference sequence). V was trimmed by 8 bases and J by 0 bases, leaving 10 bases between them. This CDR3 spans 14 amino acids. The CDR3 loop reads CASRDISTNEKLFF. The CDR3, as DNA: TGTGCCAGCCGGGACATCTCAACTAATGAAAAACTGTTTTTT.

This chain joins TRBV13 and TRBJ2-1; maybe TRBD2 (6 bases). CDR1 and CDR2 from the germline V gene are PRHDT and FYEKMQ (reference sequence). The CDR3 extends over 17 amino acids. V shed 5 bases and J shed 2 bases, with 19 bases lying between them. The CDR3, as DNA: TGTGCCAGCAGCCCGAATGGGGGGAGGCGGACCTACAATGAGCAGTTCTTC. Its protein product is CASSPNGGRRTYNEQFF.

The chain couples TRBV25-1 to TRBJ2-1; perhaps TRBD2 as D (6 bases). The CDR3 runs to 16 residues. Germline V gene data show CDR1 as MGHDK and CDR2 as SYGVNS. Trimming removed 1 base from V and 0 bases from J, with 10 bases in between. The CDR3 sequence: CASSEFRRASYNEQFF. CDR3 sequence (DNA): TGTGCCAGCAGTGAATTTCGGAGGGCCTCCTACAATGAGCAGTTCTTC.

The chain links TRBV6-5 to TRBJ1-1; the D is unclear. V was pared by 5 bases and J by 1 base, with 8 bases between. The germline V gene has CDR1 MNHEY and CDR2 SVGAGI. This CDR3 has 13 amino acids. The CDR3, as DNA: TGTGCCAGCAGTCACCTACCGAACACTGAAGCTTTCTTT. It is translated as CASSHLPNTEAFF.

This clone was counted a single time. V gene TRBV5-1 combines with J gene TRBJ2-7, with D maybe TRBD1 (6 bases). CDR3 length: 18 amino acids. The germline V gene encodes CDR1 SGHRS and CDR2 YFSETQ. V dropped 3 bases and J dropped 2 bases, with 24 bases sitting between them. The CDR3: CASSWYPQAGAKTYEQYF. CDR3 nucleotide sequence: TGCGCCAGCAGCTGGTACCCCCAAGCAGGGGCTAAGACCTACGAGCAGTACTTC.

This clone has a handful of counts. The genes are TRBV7-3 and TRBJ2-6, with 7 positions matching TRBD1. The CDR3 is made up of 18 amino acids. Unmatched junction bases numbered 6, after V lost 1 base and J lost 0 bases. CDR1 and CDR2 (germline): SGHTA, FQGTGA. The CDR3 spells CASSLIGTANSGANVLTF. The CDR3, as DNA: TGTGCCAGCAGCTTAATAGGGACAGCTAACTCTGGGGCCAACGTCCTGACTTTC.

The chain has TRBV7-9 and TRBJ1-3; no definite D call. V was pared by 1 base and J by 0 bases, with 7 bases between. Germline assignment: CDR1 SEHNR and CDR2 FQNEAQ (reference sequence). The CDR3 loop spans 15 amino acids. The CDR3 bases are TGTGCCAGCAGCTTAGAAACAGCCTCTGGAAACACCATATATTTT. It yields the protein CASSLETASGNTIYF.

The chain joins TRBV29-1 to TRBJ1-4; no clear D gene. The V end lost 3 bases, the J end lost 5 bases, and 7 bases lay between the germline ends. CDR1 is SQVTM and CDR2 is ANQGSEA in the germline V gene. The CDR3 contains 12 residues. CDR3 nucleotide sequence: TGCAGCGTTGAGCAGAACAATGAAAAACTGTTTTTT. Amino acids: CSVEQNNEKLFF.

This clone appeared once. This rearrangement joins TRBV10-3 to TRBJ1-1, with unresolved D. This CDR3 has 13 residues. Germline CDR1 and CDR2: ENHRY and SYGVKD. V dropped 10 bases and J dropped 0 bases, with 12 bases sitting between them. The chain's CDR3 is CATRGVMNTEAFF. The CDR3 DNA reads TGTGCCACACGCGGAGTAATGAACACTGAAGCTTTCTTT.

This clone occurred once. This chain links TRBV7-2 with TRBJ1-1; TRBD1 aligns across 9 bases. The CDR3 length is 15 residues. The V gene end was trimmed by 5 bases and the J gene end by 0 bases; junction bases not matched to a gene: 4. Germline CDR1 is SGHTA and CDR2 is FQGNSA. DNA for the CDR3: TGTGCCAGCAGCGGGCGGACAGGGGTGAACACTGAAGCTTTCTTT. Residues: CASSGRTGVNTEAFF.

The gene calls are TRBV28 and TRBJ1-2; the D is unclear. CDR1 is MDHEN, CDR2 SYDVKM, per germline. V lost 3 bases and J lost 2, with 13 bases in between. The CDR3 sequence is 15 residues long. The DNA of the CDR3 is TGTGCCAGCAGTTTTTTCGAGGGTTACAACTATGGCTACACCTTC. Encoded protein: CASSFFEGYNYGYTF.

A few counts support this clone. The chain carries TRBV25-1 and TRBJ1-2; a possible D gene is TRBD1 (6 bases). CDR3 size: 13 residues. V lost 4 bases to trimming and J lost 4 bases, with 10 bases between them. CDR1 is MGHDK and CDR2 is SYGVNS in the germline V gene. CDR3 residues: CASSGTASYGYTF. The CDR3 DNA is TGTGCCAGCAGTGGGACAGCGAGCTATGGCTACACCTTC.

The rearrangement uses TRBV19 and TRBJ2-7, with TRBD1 matching over 10 bases. The CDR3 consists of 16 residues. From germline, CDR1 is LNHDA and CDR2 SQIVND (reference sequence). V lost 3 bases to trimming and J lost 3 bases; unmatched junction nucleotides: 8. CDR3 in DNA: TGTGCCAGTAGTATCCTTTCGAGGGACAGGGGCTACGAGCAGTACTTC. Translated, it gives CASSILSRDRGYEQYF.

This CDR3 is CASSEGNGGPYTDTQYF. The CDR3, as DNA: TGTGCCAGCAGTGAAGGTAACGGGGGGCCCTACACAGATACGCAGTATTTT. The chain is built from TRBV6-1 and TRBJ2-3; tentative D call: TRBD2 (7 bases). This CDR3 is 17 amino acids long. CDR1 and CDR2 (germline): MNHNS, SASEGT. Trimming took off 1 base at V and 2 bases at J, with 16 bases between the two ends.

The rearrangement uses TRBV2 and TRBJ1-5, with D hard to call. CDR3 length equals 14 residues. V gave up 10 bases and J gave up 1 base, with 14 bases separating them. CDR1 and CDR2 (germline): SNHLY, FYNNEI. Here the CDR3 DNA reads TGTGCCACCTCAGGAGGAACAAGCAATCAGCCCCAGCATTTT. Protein: CATSGGTSNQPQHF.